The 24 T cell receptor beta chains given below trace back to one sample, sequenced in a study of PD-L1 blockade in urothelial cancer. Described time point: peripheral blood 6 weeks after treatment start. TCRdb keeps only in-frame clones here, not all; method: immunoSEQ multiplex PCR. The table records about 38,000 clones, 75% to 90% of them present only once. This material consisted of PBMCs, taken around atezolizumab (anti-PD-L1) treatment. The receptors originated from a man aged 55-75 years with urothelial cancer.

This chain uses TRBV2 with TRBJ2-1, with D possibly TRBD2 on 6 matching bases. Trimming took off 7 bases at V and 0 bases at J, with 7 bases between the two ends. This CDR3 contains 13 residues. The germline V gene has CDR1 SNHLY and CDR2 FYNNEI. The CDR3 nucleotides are TGTGCCAGCATCGGGAGCTCCTACAATGAGCAGTTCTTC. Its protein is CASIGSSYNEQFF. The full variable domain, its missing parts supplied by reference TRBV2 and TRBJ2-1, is EPEVTQTPSHQVTQMGQEVILRCVPISNHLYFYWYRQILGQKVEFLVSFYNNEISEKSEIFDDQFSVERPDGSNFTLKIRSTKLEDSAMYFCASIGSSYNEQFFGPGTRLTVL.

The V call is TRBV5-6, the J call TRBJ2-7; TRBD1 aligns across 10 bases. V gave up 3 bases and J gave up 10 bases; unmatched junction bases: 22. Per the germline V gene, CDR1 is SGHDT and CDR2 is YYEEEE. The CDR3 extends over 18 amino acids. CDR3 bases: TGTGCCAGCAGCTCGACAGGGGGCTGGGGTAGAACTCCTACGAGCCAGTACTTC. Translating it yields CASSSTGGWGRTPTSQYF.

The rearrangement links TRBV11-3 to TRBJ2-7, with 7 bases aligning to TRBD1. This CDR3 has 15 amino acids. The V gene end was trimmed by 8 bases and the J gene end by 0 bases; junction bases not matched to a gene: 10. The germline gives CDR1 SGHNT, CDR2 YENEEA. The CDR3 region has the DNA TGTGCCAGCCCACCAAGACAGGGATTCTCCTACGAGCAGTACTTC. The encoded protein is CASPPRQGFSYEQYF. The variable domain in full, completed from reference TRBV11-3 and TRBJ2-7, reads EAGVVQSPRYKIIEKKQPVAFWCNPISGHNTLYWYLQNLGQGPELLIRYENEEAVDDSQLPKDRFSAERLKGVDSTLKIQPAELGDSAVYLCASPPRQGFSYEQYFGPGTRLTVT.

Here the CDR3 DNA reads TGTGCCAGCAGTCTGGGAGCCACCGGGGAGCTGTTTTTT. It encodes CASSLGATGELFF. This chain links TRBV6-5 with TRBJ2-2, with a possible D match to TRBD2 (5 bases). The germline V gene encodes CDR1 MNHEY and CDR2 SVGAGI. The CDR3 consists of 13 residues. V was cut by 5 bases and J by 4 bases, with 8 bases left in between.

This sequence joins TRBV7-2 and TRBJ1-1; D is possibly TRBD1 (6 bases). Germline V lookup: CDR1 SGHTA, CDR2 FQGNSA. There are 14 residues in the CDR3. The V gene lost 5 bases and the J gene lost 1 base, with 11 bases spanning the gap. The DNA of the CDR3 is TGTGCCAGCAGCCTCCACAGGGCGAACACTGAAGCTTTCTTT. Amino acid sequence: CASSLHRANTEAFF.

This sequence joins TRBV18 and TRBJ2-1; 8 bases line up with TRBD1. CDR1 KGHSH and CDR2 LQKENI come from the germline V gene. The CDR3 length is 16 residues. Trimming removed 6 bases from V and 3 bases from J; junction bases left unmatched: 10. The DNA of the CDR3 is TGTGCCAGCTCCCTCCAAGGACAGGGAGTCTACAATGAGCAGTTCTTC. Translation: CASSLQGQGVYNEQFF. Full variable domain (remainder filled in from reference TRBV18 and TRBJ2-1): NAGVMQNPRHLVRRRGQEARLRCSPMKGHSHVYWYRQLPEEGLKFMVYLQKENIIDESGMPKERFSAEFPKEGPSILRIQQVVRGDSAAYFCASSLQGQGVYNEQFFGPGTRLTVL.

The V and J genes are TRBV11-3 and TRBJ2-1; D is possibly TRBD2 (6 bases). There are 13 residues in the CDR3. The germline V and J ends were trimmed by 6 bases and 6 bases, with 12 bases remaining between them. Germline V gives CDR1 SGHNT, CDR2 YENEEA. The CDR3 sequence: CASRPRDGNEQFF. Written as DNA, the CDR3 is TGTGCCAGCAGGCCGCGGGACGGCAATGAGCAGTTCTTC.

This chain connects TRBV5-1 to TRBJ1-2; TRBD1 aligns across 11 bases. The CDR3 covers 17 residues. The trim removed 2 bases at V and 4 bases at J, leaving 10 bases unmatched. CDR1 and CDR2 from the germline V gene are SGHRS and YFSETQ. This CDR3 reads CASSFLPGTGGSYGYTF. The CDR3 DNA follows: TGCGCCAGCAGCTTCCTTCCTGGGACAGGGGGAAGCTATGGCTACACCTTC.

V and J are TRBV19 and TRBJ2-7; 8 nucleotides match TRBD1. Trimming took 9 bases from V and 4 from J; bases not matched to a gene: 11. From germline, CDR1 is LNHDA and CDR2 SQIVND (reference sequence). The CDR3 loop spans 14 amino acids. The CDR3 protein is CASQDRGNRYEQYF. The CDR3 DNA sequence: TGTGCCAGCCAAGACAGGGGAAATCGGTACGAGCAGTACTTC. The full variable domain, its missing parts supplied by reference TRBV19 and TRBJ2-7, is DGGITQSPKYLFRKEGQNVTLSCEQNLNHDAMYWYRQDPGQGLRLIYYSQIVNDFQKGDIAEGYSVSREKKESFPLTVTSAQKNPTAFYLCASQDRGNRYEQYFGPGTRLTVT.

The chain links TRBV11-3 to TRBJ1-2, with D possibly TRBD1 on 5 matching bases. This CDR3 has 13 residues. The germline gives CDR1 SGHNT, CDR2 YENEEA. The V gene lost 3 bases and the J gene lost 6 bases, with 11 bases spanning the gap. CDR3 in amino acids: CASSFFGGDGYTF. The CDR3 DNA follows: TGTGCCAGCAGCTTTTTTGGGGGGGATGGCTACACCTTC. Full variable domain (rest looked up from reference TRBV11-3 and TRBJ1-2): EAGVVQSPRYKIIEKKQPVAFWCNPISGHNTLYWYLQNLGQGPELLIRYENEEAVDDSQLPKDRFSAERLKGVDSTLKIQPAELGDSAVYLCASSFFGGDGYTFGSGTRLTVV.

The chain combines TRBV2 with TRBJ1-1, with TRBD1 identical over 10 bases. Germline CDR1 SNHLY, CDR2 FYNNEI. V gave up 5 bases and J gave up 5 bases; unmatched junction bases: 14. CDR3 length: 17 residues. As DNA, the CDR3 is TGTGCCAGCAGTCGACGAGGACAGGGGGTGGGAGGAACTGAAGCTTTCTTT. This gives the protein CASSRRGQGVGGTEAFF.

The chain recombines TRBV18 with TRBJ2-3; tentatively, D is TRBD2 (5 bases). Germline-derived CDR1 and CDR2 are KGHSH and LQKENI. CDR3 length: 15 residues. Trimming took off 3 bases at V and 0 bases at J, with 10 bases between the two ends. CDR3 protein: CASSPREQSTDTQYF. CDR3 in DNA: TGTGCCAGCTCACCCCGGGAACAGAGCACAGATACGCAGTATTTT.

The CDR3 reads CASSPGTAPSGNTIYF. CDR3 DNA: TGCGCCAGCAGCCCTGGGACAGCTCCCTCTGGAAACACCATATATTTT. The chain uses TRBV5-1 and TRBJ1-3; 7 bases fit TRBD1. Looked up from germline, CDR1 is SGHRS and CDR2 is YFSETQ. The V and J ends lost 4 bases and 0 bases, in that order; junction bases with no gene match: 7. The CDR3 spans 16 residues.

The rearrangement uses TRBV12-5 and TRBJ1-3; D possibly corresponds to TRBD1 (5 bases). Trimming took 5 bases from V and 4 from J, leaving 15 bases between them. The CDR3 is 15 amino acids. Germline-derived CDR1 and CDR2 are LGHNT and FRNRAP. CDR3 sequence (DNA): TGTGCTAGTGGTGCCGACCGGGGACTCGGAAACACCATATATTTT. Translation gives CASGADRGLGNTIYF.

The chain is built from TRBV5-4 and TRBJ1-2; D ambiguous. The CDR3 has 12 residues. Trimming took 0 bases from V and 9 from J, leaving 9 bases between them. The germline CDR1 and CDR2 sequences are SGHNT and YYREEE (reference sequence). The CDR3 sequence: CASSLATGSYTF. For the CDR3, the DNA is TGTGCCAGCAGCTTGGCGACGGGGAGCTACACCTTC.

The CDR3 loop reads CASSLSGGTNTGELFF. CDR3 DNA sequence: TGCGCCAGCAGCCTTAGCGGGGGAACAAACACCGGGGAGCTGTTTTTT. This chain uses TRBV5-1 with TRBJ2-2; 9 positions agree with TRBD2. The trim removed 4 bases at V and 2 bases at J, leaving 6 bases unmatched. Germline assignment: CDR1 SGHRS and CDR2 YFSETQ. This CDR3 has 16 amino acids.

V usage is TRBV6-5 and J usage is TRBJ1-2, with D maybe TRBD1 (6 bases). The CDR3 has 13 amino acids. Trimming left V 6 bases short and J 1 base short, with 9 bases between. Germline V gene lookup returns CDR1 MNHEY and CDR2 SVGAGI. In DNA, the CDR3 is TGTGCCAGCAGCCCGGACAGTAACTATGGCTACACCTTC. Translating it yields CASSPDSNYGYTF.

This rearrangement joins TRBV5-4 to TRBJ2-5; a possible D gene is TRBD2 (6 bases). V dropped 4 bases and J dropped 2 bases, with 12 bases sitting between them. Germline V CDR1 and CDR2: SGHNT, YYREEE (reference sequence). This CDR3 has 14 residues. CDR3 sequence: CASSKLGGQETQYF. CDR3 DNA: TGTGCCAGCAGCAAATTGGGGGGTCAAGAGACCCAGTACTTC. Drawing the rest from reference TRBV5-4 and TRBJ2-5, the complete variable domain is ETGVTQSPTHLIKTRGQQVTLRCSSQSGHNTVSWYQQALGQGPQFIFQYYREEENGRGNFPPRFSGLQFPNYSSELNVNALELDDSALYLCASSKLGGQETQYFGPGTRLLVL.

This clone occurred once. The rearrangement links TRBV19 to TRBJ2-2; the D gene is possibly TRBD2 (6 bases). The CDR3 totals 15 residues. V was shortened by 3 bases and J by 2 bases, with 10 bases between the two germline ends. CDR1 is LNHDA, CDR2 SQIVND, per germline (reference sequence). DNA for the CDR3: TGTGCCAGTAGTATTCAGGGAGGCAACACCGGGGAGCTGTTTTTT. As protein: CASSIQGGNTGELFF.

The CDR3 loop reads CASSYTGTYEQYF. DNA of the CDR3: TGTGCCAGCAGTTATACAGGAACCTACGAGCAGTACTTC. V usage is TRBV5-4 and J usage is TRBJ2-7; D is perhaps TRBD1 (5 bases). Trimming took 5 bases from V and 2 from J, leaving 11 bases between them. The germline gives CDR1 SGHNT, CDR2 YYREEE (reference sequence). The CDR3 sequence is 13 residues long.

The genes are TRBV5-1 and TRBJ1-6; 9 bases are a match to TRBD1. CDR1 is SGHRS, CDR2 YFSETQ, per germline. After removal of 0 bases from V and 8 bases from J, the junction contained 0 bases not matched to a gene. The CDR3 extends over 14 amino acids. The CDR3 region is CASSLGTGDSPLHF. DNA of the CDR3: TGCGCCAGCAGCTTGGGGACAGGGGATTCACCCCTCCACTTT.

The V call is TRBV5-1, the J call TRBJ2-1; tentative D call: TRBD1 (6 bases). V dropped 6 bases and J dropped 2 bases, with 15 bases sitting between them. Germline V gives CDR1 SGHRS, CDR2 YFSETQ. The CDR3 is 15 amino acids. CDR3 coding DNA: TGCGCCAGCACTTTTCAGGGGACCACCTACAATGAGCAGTTCTTC. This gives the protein CASTFQGTTYNEQFF.

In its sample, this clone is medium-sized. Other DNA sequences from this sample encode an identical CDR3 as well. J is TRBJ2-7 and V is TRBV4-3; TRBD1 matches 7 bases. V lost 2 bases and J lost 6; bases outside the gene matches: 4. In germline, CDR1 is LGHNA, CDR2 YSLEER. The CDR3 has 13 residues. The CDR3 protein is CASSQRTGREQYF. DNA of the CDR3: TGCGCCAGCAGCCAACGGACAGGCCGCGAGCAGTACTTC.

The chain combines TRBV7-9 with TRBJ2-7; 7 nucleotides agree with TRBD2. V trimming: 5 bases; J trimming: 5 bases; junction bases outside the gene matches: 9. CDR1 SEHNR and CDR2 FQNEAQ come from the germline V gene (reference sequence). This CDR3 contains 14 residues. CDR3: CASSTRTSGHEQYF. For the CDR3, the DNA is TGTGCCAGCAGCACCCGGACTAGTGGCCACGAGCAGTACTTC.